A single sample gave rise to the 25 T cell receptor beta chains below, sequenced in a study of blood T cell repertoires in COVID-19. Only in-frame clones appear in the TCRdb table, and some are missing; sequencing was by immunoSEQ multiplex PCR. The data hold 90,000 or so clones, with 81% observed a single time. Source material: peripheral blood. The receptors here all came from an elderly man with active or convalescent COVID-19.

The chain has TRBV7-9 and TRBJ2-2; D gene ambiguous. V was clipped by 3 bases and J by 0 bases, with 8 bases between them. Germline lookup yields CDR1 SEHNR and CDR2 FQNEAQ (reference sequence). This CDR3 spans 15 amino acids. Here the CDR3 reads CASSFGPANTGELFF. CDR3 in DNA: TGTGCCAGCAGCTTTGGGCCGGCGAACACCGGGGAGCTGTTTTTT.

This chain uses TRBV6-5 with TRBJ1-2; TRBD1 aligns across 8 bases. Trimming cost V 10 bases and J 8 bases; bases outside gene matches: 9. Germline CDR1 is MNHEY and CDR2 is SVGAGI. The CDR3 length is 12 residues. CDR3 DNA sequence: TGTGCCACCCGGACAGGGATGAAGGGCTACACCTTC. Translating it yields CATRTGMKGYTF.

The V and J genes are TRBV6-6 and TRBJ1-3, with a tentative D call TRBD1 (5 bases). Trimming pared 6 bases from V and 0 bases from J, leaving 9 bases between. The CDR3 is made up of 14 amino acids. The V gene's germline CDR1 is MNHNY and CDR2 SVGAGI (reference sequence). The CDR3 sequence is CASSRQSSGNTIYF. In nucleotides, the CDR3 is TGTGCCAGCAGCAGACAGAGCTCTGGAAACACCATATATTTT.

The rearrangement uses TRBV15 and TRBJ1-5; no definite D call. Germline-derived CDR1 and CDR2 are LNHNV and YYDKDF (reference sequence). The V end was cut by 9 bases, the J end by 7 bases, with 10 bases between. This CDR3 is built from 11 residues. In nucleotides, the CDR3 is TGTGCCACTAACGGAGAACAGCCCCAGCATTTT. It encodes CATNGEQPQHF.

This clone was seen more than once but under ten times. The chain is built from TRBV19 and TRBJ2-5; the match to TRBD1 covers 8 bases. Germline-derived CDR1 and CDR2 are LNHDA and SQIVND (reference sequence). J was trimmed by 5 bases and V by 5 bases; bases with no gene match: 10. CDR3 size: 15 residues. CDR3 sequence (DNA): TGTGCCAGTAGTCCGTGGGGCAGGGGGCAGGAGACCCAGTACTTC. It codes for CASSPWGRGQETQYF. The full variable domain, with the rest looked up from reference TRBV19 and TRBJ2-5, is DGGITQSPKYLFRKEGQNVTLSCEQNLNHDAMYWYRQDPGQGLRLIYYSQIVNDFQKGDIAEGYSVSREKKESFPLTVTSAQKNPTAFYLCASSPWGRGQETQYFGPGTRLLVL.

This chain links TRBV2 with TRBJ1-6, with 9 bases that match TRBD1. This CDR3 is 15 amino acids long. Germline CDR1 reads SNHLY; CDR2 reads FYNNEI. J gave up 7 bases and V 7 bases, and 8 bases lay outside the gene matches. CDR3 sequence reads: CASTRWTGVNSPLHF. In nucleotides, the CDR3 is TGTGCCAGCACCCGATGGACAGGGGTGAATTCACCCCTCCACTTT.

Here the CDR3 DNA reads TGTGCCAGCAGCCCCGGACGGGATTCATATGGCTACACCTTC. Translation: CASSPGRDSYGYTF. V gene TRBV5-5 combines with J gene TRBJ1-2, with no clear D. Germline lookup yields CDR1 SGHKS and CDR2 YYEKEE (reference sequence). This CDR3 comprises 14 residues. V lost 4 bases and J 5 bases, leaving 15 bases between the germline ends.

The chain employs TRBV28 and TRBJ1-5; 8 positions match TRBD1. This CDR3 spans 14 amino acids. Losses at the gene ends were 6 bases for V and 6 bases for J; bases not matched to a gene: 7. Germline values: CDR1 MDHEN, CDR2 SYDVKM. The CDR3 DNA reads TGTGCCAGCAGCCAGACAGGGGCGGGTCAGCCCCAGCATTTT. This translates into CASSQTGAGQPQHF.

This clone was seen only a few times. This chain uses TRBV11-2 with TRBJ1-4, with 8 bases matching TRBD1. Germline-derived CDR1 and CDR2 are SGHAT and FQNNGV. The J segment lost 3 bases and the V segment lost 5 bases, leaving 5 bases of the junction unmatched. The CDR3 sequence is 15 residues long. Here the CDR3 reads CASSVDRAANEKLFF. As DNA, the CDR3 is TGTGCCAGCAGCGTGGACAGGGCTGCTAATGAAAAACTGTTTTTT. The full variable domain, completed using reference TRBV11-2 and TRBJ1-4, is EAGVAQSPRYKIIEKRQSVAFWCNPISGHATLYWYQQILGQGPKLLIQFQNNGVVDDSQLPKDRFSAERLKGVDSTLKIQPAKLEDSAVYLCASSVDRAANEKLFFGSGTQLSVL.

The V and J genes are TRBV7-2 and TRBJ1-2, with 7 nucleotides matching TRBD1. The CDR3 covers 15 residues. Unmatched junction bases numbered 14, after V lost 7 bases and J lost 6 bases. Germline V CDR1 and CDR2: SGHTA, FQGNSA. The CDR3 nucleotides are TGTGCCAGCAACGGACAGGTCAGGGATCTCGATGGCTACACCTTC. Its protein product is CASNGQVRDLDGYTF.

The genes are TRBV9 and TRBJ2-1, with TRBD2 matching 9 bases. This CDR3 comprises 16 residues. From germline, CDR1 is SGDLS and CDR2 YYNGEE. The V and J ends lost 4 bases and 5 bases, in that order; junction bases with no gene match: 10. The CDR3 loop is CASSPRGSGGNNEQFF. CDR3 in DNA: TGTGCCAGCAGCCCCCGGGGTAGCGGGGGAAACAATGAGCAGTTCTTC.

This clone was counted at least ten times. The rearrangement links TRBV15 to TRBJ2-5, with 7 nucleotides matching TRBD2. The CDR3 is made up of 15 amino acids. Trimming removed 2 bases from V and 2 bases from J; junction bases left unmatched: 5. CDR1 is LNHNV, CDR2 YYDKDF, per germline (reference sequence). The CDR3: CATSRPPGLQETQYF. Here the CDR3 DNA reads TGTGCCACCAGCAGACCTCCGGGACTACAAGAGACCCAGTACTTC.

This rearrangement joins TRBV28 to TRBJ1-1; TRBD1 might be the D (6 bases). Looked up from germline, CDR1 is MDHEN and CDR2 is SYDVKM. V dropped 1 base and J dropped 10 bases, with 10 bases sitting between them. The CDR3 consists of 12 residues. The CDR3 DNA sequence: TGTGCCAGCAGTTTATTACAGGGTTCAGCTTTCTTT. It encodes CASSLLQGSAFF.

The J gene is TRBJ1-2, the V gene TRBV6-5; perhaps TRBD1 as D (6 bases). Between the trimmed V and J ends, which lost 8 bases and 8 bases, there was a span of 15 bases. CDR3 length equals 12 residues. Germline assignment: CDR1 MNHEY and CDR2 SVGAGI. Here the CDR3 reads CASGAQGRGYTF. The DNA for the CDR3 is TGTGCCAGCGGAGCACAGGGTCGAGGCTACACCTTC.

This clone was detected a few times. In DNA, the CDR3 is TGTGCCAGCAGCCAGAGACAGTTCTCTGGGGCCAACGTCCTGACTTTC. It specifies CASSQRQFSGANVLTF. The rearrangement joins TRBV14 to TRBJ2-6, with D perhaps TRBD1 (5 bases). The germline CDR1 and CDR2 sequences are SGHDN and FVKESK. The CDR3 has 16 amino acids. V was clipped by 3 bases and J by 0 bases, with 9 bases between them.

This clone has only a few counts. V gene TRBV18 combines with J gene TRBJ1-1; D may be TRBD1 (5 bases). The ends were cut back, 3 bases at V and 4 bases at J, with 12 bases in the middle. This CDR3 contains 14 residues. Germline CDR1 and CDR2: KGHSH and LQKENI. The DNA for the CDR3 is TGTGCCAGCTCACCGGGGGGGGGAGTCACTGAAGCTTTCTTT. This encodes CASSPGGGVTEAFF.

V and J are TRBV28 and TRBJ2-1; 13 bases line up with TRBD2. Germline V gene data show CDR1 as MDHEN and CDR2 as SYDVKM. This CDR3 comprises 18 residues. The V gene end was trimmed by 4 bases and the J gene end by 0 bases; junction bases not matched to a gene: 6. The CDR3 is CASSSRGLAGSSYNEQFF. CDR3 coding DNA: TGTGCCAGCAGTTCCCGGGGACTAGCGGGAAGCTCCTACAATGAGCAGTTCTTC.

V usage is TRBV6-5 and J usage is TRBJ1-3; possibly TRBD1 for D (6 bases). Germline V gene lookup returns CDR1 MNHEY and CDR2 SVGAGI. The CDR3 consists of 15 residues. With 2 bases removed from V and 2 bases from J, the gap between germline ends came to 10 bases. The CDR3 region has the DNA TGTGCCAGCAGTTACCGGGGGGCGACTGGAAACACCATATATTTT. Translating it yields CASSYRGATGNTIYF.

The chain has TRBV19 and TRBJ1-1, with 7 bases identical to TRBD1. Germline V lookup: CDR1 LNHDA, CDR2 SQIVND (reference sequence). V lost 6 bases to trimming and J lost 4 bases; unmatched junction nucleotides: 5. CDR3 length: 13 residues. The CDR3 reads CASSRRQGTEAFF. DNA of the CDR3: TGTGCCAGTAGCCGACGACAGGGCACTGAAGCTTTCTTT.

This clone was detected only once. V gene TRBV11-2 combines with J gene TRBJ2-3; 10 nucleotides agree with TRBD2. V shed 6 bases and J 0 bases; nucleotides not matched to a gene: 0. CDR1 is SGHAT and CDR2 is FQNNGV in the germline V gene. This CDR3 contains 14 residues. DNA for the CDR3: TGTGCCAGCAGAGCGGGGGGGAGCACAGATACGCAGTATTTT. This gives the protein CASRAGGSTDTQYF.

CDR3 protein: CASSRGGASDTQYF. In DNA form, the CDR3 reads TGTGCCAGCAGCCGGGGGGGGGCCTCAGATACGCAGTATTTT. V gene TRBV11-3 combines with J gene TRBJ2-3; 8 bases match TRBD2. The CDR3 has 14 residues. Germline V gene data show CDR1 as SGHNT and CDR2 as YENEEA. V was pared by 5 bases and J by 4 bases, with 5 bases of the junction left unmatched.

The chain joins TRBV19 to TRBJ2-1; 13 bases are shared with TRBD2. The ends lost 5 bases at V and 1 base at J; junction bases unmatched: 5. CDR1 is LNHDA, CDR2 SQIVND, per germline (reference sequence). This CDR3 comprises 17 residues. The CDR3 DNA reads as TGTGCCAGTAGTCCCGGGACTAGCGGGGTTTCCTACAATGAGCAGTTCTTC. It translates to CASSPGTSGVSYNEQFF.

This rearrangement joins TRBV2 to TRBJ1-2; 10 nucleotides line up with TRBD1. The CDR3 is 15 amino acids. V was pared by 5 bases and J by 1 base, with 4 bases of the junction left unmatched. Germline assignment: CDR1 SNHLY and CDR2 FYNNEI. CDR3 in amino acids: CASSSRDRGNYGYTF. CDR3 sequence (DNA): TGTGCCAGCAGTAGTCGGGACAGGGGTAACTATGGCTACACCTTC.

V usage is TRBV3-1 (or the pseudogene TRBV3-2) and J usage is TRBJ2-7, with TRBD2 matching 10 bases. The CDR3 has 14 amino acids. CDR1 and CDR2 from the germline V gene are LGHDT and YNNKEL (reference sequence). The trim removed 6 bases at V and 4 bases at J, leaving 6 bases unmatched. The CDR3, as DNA: TGTGCCAGCAGGGCTAGCGGGGGTGGATACGAGCAGTACTTC. It is translated as CASRASGGGYEQYF.

The rearrangement links TRBV12-3 or TRBV12-4 to TRBJ2-1, with D tentatively TRBD1 (6 bases). Trimming took off 6 bases at V and 4 bases at J, with 10 bases between the two ends. The CDR3 is made up of 13 amino acids. CDR3 in DNA: TGTGCCAGCAGACCCGACAGGTACAATGAGCAGTTCTTC. This gives the protein CASRPDRYNEQFF.